This TCR beta chain comes out of a study of regulatory T cells in long-lasting Graves disease. Whole-study context: Graves' patients (newly diagnosed) had been on antithyroid drugs under 3 months.

This clonotype was picked up many times. This CDR3 comprises 15 residues. Germline CDR1 reads LNHDA; CDR2 reads SQIVND (reference sequence). V dropped 1 base and J dropped 2 bases, with 11 bases sitting between them. Noted time point: newly diagnosed GD, antithyroid drugs for less than 3 months. PBMC RNA served as the TCR library source. Construction of TCR beta libraries relied on iRepertoire HTBI primers and on Arm-PCR targeting CDR3 regions. TCRdb redid the calling of the multiplex PCR reads with MiXCR, one entry per CDR3 protein. This table has roughly 430,000 distinct CDR3 sequences, roughly 15% appearing once. These records were also assigned to another study, of T cells in Graves' hyperthyroidism and ophthalmopathy. That investigation notes: Patients with uncontrolled infections, other autoimmune diseases, pregnancy or lactation were excluded.

The rearrangement joins TRBV19 to TRBJ1-1; no reliable D call. Sequenced material: peripheral blood mononuclear cells (PBMCs), taken at new diagnosis, from a patient treated with antithyroid drugs. This TCR came from a woman in her 30s with Graves disease. The CDR3 DNA follows: TGTGCCAGTAGTATAGGGGCAGCAACCAACACTGAAGCTTTCTTT. Encoded protein: CASSIGAATNTEAFF. The full variable domain, rest sourced from reference TRBV19 and TRBJ1-1, is DGGITQSPKYLFRKEGQNVTLSCEQNLNHDAMYWYRQDPGQGLRLIYYSQIVNDFQKGDIAEGYSVSREKKESFPLTVTSAQKNPTAFYLCASSIGAATNTEAFFGQGTRLTVV.